A single sample gave rise to the 9 T cell receptor beta chains below, sequenced in a study of T cells in women clearing cervical HPV infection. Generated by immunoSEQ multiplex PCR, the TCRdb table keeps only in-frame clones and is missing some. This table lists tens of thousands of clones. Sequencing was carried out using blood buffy coat. The receptors shown here come from a woman aged 18-69 years with a cervical HPV16 infection that either progressed to CIN3+ or cleared (not recorded which).

About this clone itself: The observed sequence ends 3 residues before the CDR3 terminus, with the missing tail filled in from the germline J gene. The chain joins TRBV5-4 to TRBJ2-3, with a weak D call TRBD2 (7 bases). Germline CDR1 reads SGHNT; CDR2 reads YYREEE (reference sequence). V was trimmed by 0 bases and J by 6 bases, leaving 17 bases between them. The CDR3 consists of 16 residues. CDR3 DNA (partial): TGTGCCAGCAGCTTGGACCGGGGGGCGAATGGTGATACG. The encoded protein is CASSLDRGANGDT. The full CDR3 protein is CASSLDRGANGDTQYF.

Regarding this clone: The junction differs from germline at one of its ends, possibly a read error. The read gets to within 3 residues of the CDR3 end, and the germline J gene fills in the rest. This chain connects TRBV19 to TRBJ1-2, with D uncertain. There are 13 residues in the CDR3. Germline V gene data show CDR1 as LNHDA and CDR2 as SQIVND (reference sequence). The CDR3 sequence is CASSVDFKNIYTF. The part of the CDR3 DNA that was read is TGTGCCAGTAGTGTAGACTTCAAAAACATC. The full variable domain, completed using reference TRBV19 and TRBJ1-2, is DGGITQSPKYLFRKEGQNVTLSCEQNLNHDAMYWYRQDPGQGLRLIYYSQIVNDFQKGDIAEGYSVSREKKESFPLTVTSAQKNPTAFYLCASSVDFKNIYTFGSGTRLTVV.

About this clone: The read ends 3 residues before the CDR3 terminus; that terminus is restored from the germline J gene. This chain joins TRBV5-1 and TRBJ2-5; TRBD1 might be the D (5 bases). V lost 5 bases and J 2 bases, leaving 16 bases between the germline ends. Germline-derived CDR1 and CDR2 are SGHRS and YFSETQ. This CDR3 spans 15 amino acids. The sequenced CDR3 bases are TGCGCCAGCAGTTGGTCCGGACAAACTCAAGAGACC. The encoded protein is CASSWSGQTQET. From start to end, the CDR3 is CASSWSGQTQETQYF.

CDR3 in amino acids: CASSEQGAGELFF. CDR3 bases read: TGTGCCAGCAGTGAACAGGGAGCCGGGGAG. The chain is built from TRBV2 and TRBJ2-2; the D gene could be TRBD1 or TRBD2 (5 bases each). The read comes to an end 3 residues before the CDR3 does, leaving the germline J gene to fill in the end. This CDR3 is built from 13 residues. Trimming took off 2 bases at V and 6 bases at J, with 7 bases between the two ends. The germline gives CDR1 SNHLY, CDR2 FYNNEI.

A remark on this clone: Sequencing ends 3 residues short of the CDR3 end; the germline J gene provides the rest. The chain recombines TRBV18 with TRBJ1-1, with D perhaps TRBD1 (5 bases). Trimming removed 0 bases from V and 5 bases from J, with 10 bases in between. Germline CDR1 and CDR2: KGHSH and LQKENI. This CDR3 has 14 amino acids. The chain's CDR3 is CASSPPVGATEAFF. The DNA read from the CDR3 is TGTGCCAGCTCACCACCCGTAGGGGCAACTGAA.

For this clone: The read falls 3 residues short of the CDR3 end, and the missing part is taken from the germline J gene. This chain links TRBV7-9 with TRBJ1-4, with 9 bases lining up with TRBD1. This CDR3 region has 13 residues. The ends lost 9 bases at V and 7 bases at J; junction bases unmatched: 6. CDR1 and CDR2 from the germline V gene are SEHNR and FQNEAQ (reference sequence). The CDR3 DNA, read in part, is TGTGCCAGTTCGGGACAGGGTACTGAAAAA. Its translation: CASSGQGTEK. Given in full, the CDR3 is CASSGQGTEKLFF.

As for this clone: The read stops 3 residues short of the end of the CDR3; the missing end is completed from the germline J gene. The chain combines TRBV7-3 with TRBJ2-3; 9 bases fit TRBD2. The CDR3 is made up of 15 amino acids. The V segment lost 3 bases and the J segment 2 bases; nucleotides outside the gene matches: 3. Germline assignment: CDR1 SGHTA and CDR2 FQGTGA. CDR3: CASSLTSGFTDTQYF. The sequenced part of the CDR3 DNA is TGTGCCAGCAGCTTGACTAGCGGTTTCACAGATACG.

A note on this clone: The missing CDR3 end, 3 residues past where the read stops, is filled in from the germline J gene. This chain uses TRBV28 with TRBJ2-7, with a tentative D call TRBD1 (5 bases). The V end lost 7 bases, the J end lost 0 bases, and 16 bases lay between the germline ends. The germline CDR1 and CDR2 sequences are MDHEN and SYDVKM. The length of the CDR3 is 15 residues. CDR3 DNA, as far as it was read: TGTGCCAGCATAACCGGGCAGGGTTTCTCCTACGAG. This encodes CASITGQGFSYE. The whole CDR3 protein reads CASITGQGFSYEQYF.

In regard to this clone: The read ends 3 residues early relative to the CDR3; the germline J gene fills the gap. Other DNA sequences within the sample encode an identical CDR3. The rearrangement uses TRBV2 and TRBJ1-5; D is possibly TRBD1 (5 bases). In germline, CDR1 is SNHLY, CDR2 FYNNEI. V gave up 6 bases and J gave up 2 bases, with 11 bases separating them. The CDR3 totals 14 residues. CDR3 DNA, as far as it was read: TGTGCCAGCAGCGACAGATTGGGCAATCAGCCC. This gives the protein CASSDRLGNQP. The entire CDR3 sequence reads CASSDRLGNQPQHF.